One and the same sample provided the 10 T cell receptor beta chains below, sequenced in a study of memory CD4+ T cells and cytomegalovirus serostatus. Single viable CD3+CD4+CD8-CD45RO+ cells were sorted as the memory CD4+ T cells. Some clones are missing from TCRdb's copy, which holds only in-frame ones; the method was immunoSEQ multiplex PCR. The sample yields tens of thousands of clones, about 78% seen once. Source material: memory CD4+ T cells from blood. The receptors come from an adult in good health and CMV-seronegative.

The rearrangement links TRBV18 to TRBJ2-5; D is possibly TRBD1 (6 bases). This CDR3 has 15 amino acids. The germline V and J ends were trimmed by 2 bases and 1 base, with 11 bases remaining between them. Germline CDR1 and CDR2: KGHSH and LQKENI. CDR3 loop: CASSPSTGTQETQYF. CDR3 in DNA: TGTGCCAGCTCACCAAGTACAGGGACCCAAGAGACCCAGTACTTC.

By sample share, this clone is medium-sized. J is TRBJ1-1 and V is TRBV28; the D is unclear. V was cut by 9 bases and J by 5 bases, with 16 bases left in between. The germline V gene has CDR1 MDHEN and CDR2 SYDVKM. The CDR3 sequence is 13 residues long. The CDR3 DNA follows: TGTGCCAGTTGTTCAGGTACCCGTACTGAAGCTTTCTTT. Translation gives CASCSGTRTEAFF.

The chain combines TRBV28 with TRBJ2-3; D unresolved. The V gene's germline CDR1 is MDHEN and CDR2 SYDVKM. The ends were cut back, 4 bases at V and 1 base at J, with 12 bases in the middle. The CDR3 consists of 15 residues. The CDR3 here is CASSSAMTRTDTQYF. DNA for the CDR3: TGTGCCAGCAGTTCAGCTATGACCCGCACAGATACGCAGTATTTT.

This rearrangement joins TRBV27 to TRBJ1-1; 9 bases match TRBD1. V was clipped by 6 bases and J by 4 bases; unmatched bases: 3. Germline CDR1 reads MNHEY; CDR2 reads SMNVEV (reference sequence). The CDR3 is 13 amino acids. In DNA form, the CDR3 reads TGTGCCAGCAGGCTACAGGGGGCCACTGAAGCTTTCTTT. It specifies CASRLQGATEAFF.

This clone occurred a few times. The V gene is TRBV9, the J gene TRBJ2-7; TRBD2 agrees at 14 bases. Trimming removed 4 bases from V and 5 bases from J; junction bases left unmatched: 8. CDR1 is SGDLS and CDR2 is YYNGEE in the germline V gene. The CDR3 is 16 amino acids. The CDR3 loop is CASSSRLAGGPNEQYF. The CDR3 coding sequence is TGTGCCAGCAGCTCCCGACTAGCGGGAGGGCCCAACGAGCAGTACTTC.

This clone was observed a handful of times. The CDR3 region has the DNA TGTGCCAGCAGCCCCGAATACAATGAGCAGTTCTTC. Translating it yields CASSPEYNEQFF. The rearrangement joins TRBV7-2 to TRBJ2-1; D remains ambiguous. Trimming pared 5 bases from V and 4 bases from J, leaving 6 bases between. Germline loops: CDR1 SGHTA, CDR2 FQGNSA. The length of the CDR3 is 12 residues.

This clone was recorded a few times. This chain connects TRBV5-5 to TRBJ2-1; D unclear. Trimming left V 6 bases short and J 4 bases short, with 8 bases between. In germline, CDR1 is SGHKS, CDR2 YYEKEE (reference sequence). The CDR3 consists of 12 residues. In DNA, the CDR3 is TGTGCCAGCATTACCATATACAATGAGCAGTTCTTC. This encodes CASITIYNEQFF.

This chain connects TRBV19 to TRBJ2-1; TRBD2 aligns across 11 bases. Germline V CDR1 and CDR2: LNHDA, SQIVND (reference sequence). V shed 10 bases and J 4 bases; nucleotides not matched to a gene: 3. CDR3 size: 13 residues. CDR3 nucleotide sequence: TGTGCCACCAGACTAGCGGGGTACAATGAGCAGTTCTTC. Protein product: CATRLAGYNEQFF.

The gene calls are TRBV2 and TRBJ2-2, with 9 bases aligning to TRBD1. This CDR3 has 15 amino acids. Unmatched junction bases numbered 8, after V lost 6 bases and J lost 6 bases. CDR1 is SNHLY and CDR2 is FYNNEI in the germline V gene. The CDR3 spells CASRGDRGSPGELFF. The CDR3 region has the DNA TGTGCCAGCAGGGGTGACAGGGGGTCCCCCGGGGAGCTGTTTTTT.

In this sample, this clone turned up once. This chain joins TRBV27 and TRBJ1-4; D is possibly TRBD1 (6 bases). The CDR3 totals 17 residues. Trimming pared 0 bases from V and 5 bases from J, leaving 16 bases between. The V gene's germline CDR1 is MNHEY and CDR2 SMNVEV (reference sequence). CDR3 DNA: TGTGCCAGCAGTTTATCCTCCAGGGGCAAGGAAAATGAAAAACTGTTTTTT. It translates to CASSLSSRGKENEKLFF.